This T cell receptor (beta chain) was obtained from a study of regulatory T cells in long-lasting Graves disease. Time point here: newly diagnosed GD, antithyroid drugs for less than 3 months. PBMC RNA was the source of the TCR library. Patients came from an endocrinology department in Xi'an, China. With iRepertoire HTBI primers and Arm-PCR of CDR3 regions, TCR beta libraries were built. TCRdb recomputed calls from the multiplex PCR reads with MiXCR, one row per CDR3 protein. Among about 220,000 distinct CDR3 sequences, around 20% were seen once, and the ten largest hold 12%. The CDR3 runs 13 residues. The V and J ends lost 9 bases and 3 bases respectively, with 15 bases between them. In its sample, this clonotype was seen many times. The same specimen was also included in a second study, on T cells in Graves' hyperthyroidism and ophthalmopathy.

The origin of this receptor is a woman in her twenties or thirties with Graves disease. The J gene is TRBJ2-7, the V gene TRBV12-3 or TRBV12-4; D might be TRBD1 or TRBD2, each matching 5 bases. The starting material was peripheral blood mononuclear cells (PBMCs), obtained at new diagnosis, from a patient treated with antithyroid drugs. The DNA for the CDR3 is TGTGCCAGTGGCCCGGGACCTAACTACGAGCAGTACTTC. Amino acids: CASGPGPNYEQYF.